There are a few counts of the clone carrying this T cell receptor (beta chain). Antigen unknown. Germline CDR1 is SGHKS and CDR2 is YYEKEE (reference sequence). Unmatched junction bases numbered 10, after V lost 4 bases and J lost 0 bases. This CDR3 is 17 amino acids long. The sample originates from a study of T-cell reconstitution after alpha-beta-depleted transplantation in children. Unique molecular identifiers were incorporated when the TCRbeta library was constructed. TCRdb itself ran the PCR reads through MiXCR, one entry per CDR3 protein. The sample lists about 600,000 distinct CDR3 sequences, 10% to 15% occurring once. Points from the study as a whole: Counts and diversity of T cells one year after transplant came mostly from newly produced T cells. Surviving recipient cells, namely T cells and thymic progenitors, were the source of high day-60 TCRbeta diversity in some patients. Where alpha-beta T cells came from about two months after transplant was reportedly several hundred expanded graft clones.

The chain has TRBV5-5 and TRBJ2-1; 7 nucleotides match TRBD1. This receptor was obtained from a male patient under 18 who had a stem cell transplant for acute myeloid leukemia, so the T cells may come from the graft donor. Material: PBMCs, mostly from graft donor cells, obtained 360 days after TCRalphabeta/CD19-depleted stem cell transplant. CDR3 nucleotide sequence: TGTGCCAGCAGCCCCCACCAGAGGACAGGCTCCTACAATGAGCAGTTCTTC. Its protein product is CASSPHQRTGSYNEQFF.